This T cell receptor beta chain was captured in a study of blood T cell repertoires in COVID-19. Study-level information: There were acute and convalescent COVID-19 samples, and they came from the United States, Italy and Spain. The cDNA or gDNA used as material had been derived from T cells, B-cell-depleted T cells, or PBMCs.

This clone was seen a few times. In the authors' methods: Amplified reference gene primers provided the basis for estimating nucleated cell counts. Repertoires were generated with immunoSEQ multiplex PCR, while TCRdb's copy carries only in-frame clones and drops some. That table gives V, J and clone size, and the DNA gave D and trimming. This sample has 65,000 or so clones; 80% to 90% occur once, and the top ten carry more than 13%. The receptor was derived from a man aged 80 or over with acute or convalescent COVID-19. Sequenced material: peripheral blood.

CDR3 sequence reads: CASSLGGGADEQYF. CDR3 DNA sequence: TGCGCCAGCAGCTTGGGGGGAGGGGCGGACGAGCAGTACTTC. The chain uses TRBV5-1 and TRBJ2-7, with 7 bases lining up with TRBD2. The CDR3 runs to 14 residues. Germline CDR1 SGHRS, CDR2 YFSETQ. Unmatched junction bases numbered 5, after V lost 0 bases and J lost 5 bases.